This T cell receptor beta chain is from a study of regulatory T cells in long-lasting Graves disease. Study outcomes and limitations: It was in persistent disease that TRBV28, TRBJ1-2 and TRBJ2-5 were favored. The study examined only peripheral blood, not thyroid tissue.

The authors built TCR beta libraries using iRepertoire HTBI primers and Arm-PCR of CDR3 regions. TCRdb analysed the multiplex PCR reads with MiXCR anew, one entry per CDR3 protein. Among under 450,000 distinct CDR3 sequences listed, around 24% were seen once. Per the germline V gene, CDR1 is SGHRS and CDR2 is YFSETQ. CDR3 length: 15 amino acids. Noted time point: persistent/refractory GD, antithyroid drugs over 5 years with positive TRAb. TCR sequences were obtained from RNA taken from PBMCs. Graves' disease diagnosis followed American Thyroid Association guidelines. With EDTA tubes as the receptacles, roughly 9.7 milliliters of peripheral blood were drawn. As regards this clonotype: The antigen is not known. Sequence at one end of the junction differs from germline and may be a read error.

This sequence was found in a female donor with Graves disease. The chain employs TRBV5-1 and TRBJ2-7; 12 positions match TRBD2. This specimen was peripheral blood mononuclear cells (PBMCs), taken when the disease was refractory, from a patient treated with antithyroid drugs. The CDR3 nucleotides are TGTGCCAGCAGTCCATCTAGCGGGAGGGCCTACGAGCAGTACTTC. It translates to CASSPSSGRAYEQYF.